These T cell receptor beta chains were read from a single sample in a study of OX40 agonist ivuxolimab in advanced cancers. The repertoire was sequenced with immunoSEQ multiplex PCR; TCRdb's copy has only in-frame clones and lacks some. The table shows under 95,000 clones, with more than 75% occurring only once. Sequenced here: CD4+ or CD8+ T cells sorted from blood, sampled in a trial of the OX40 agonist ivuxolimab. These receptors were taken from an adult with an advanced solid tumor such as melanoma, head and neck, liver or kidney cancer. Both conserved end residues are trimmed from each CDR3. D genes are given only for firm matches.

v_call: TRBV6-5
d_call: .
cdr3_aa: ASSYVPTRGNEKLF

v_call: TRBV21-1
d_call: .
cdr3_aa: ANQSGAPEGYGYT

v_call: TRBV6-1
d_call: .
cdr3_aa: ASSDRGQGEQY

v_call: TRBV7-2
d_call: .
cdr3_aa: ASSPGQEGSPLH

v_call: TRBV7-2
d_call: .
cdr3_aa: ASSLNVGPQEQY

v_call: TRBV5-1
d_call: .
cdr3_aa: ASSPSSSRRLETQY

v_call: TRBV18
d_call: .
cdr3_aa: ASSAVAGAGDTEAF

v_call: TRBV12-5
d_call: .
cdr3_aa: ASGIESGPFYEQY

v_call: TRBV16
d_call: .
cdr3_aa: ASSQLQGTSGYT

v_call: TRBV6-1
d_call: TRBD2
cdr3_aa: ASRGGAAHEQY

v_call: TRBV19
d_call: .
cdr3_aa: ASSINTRSEQF

v_call: TRBV5-1
d_call: .
cdr3_aa: ASSFMPENTEAF

v_call: TRBV5-1
d_call: .
cdr3_aa: ASSLSRGGNTEAF

v_call: TRBV5-1
d_call: .
cdr3_aa: ASSWVGQSTDTQY

v_call: TRBV7-7
d_call: .
cdr3_aa: ASSLRLAPANTGELF

v_call: TRBV1
d_call: .
cdr3_aa: TSSQGWRENYTDTQY

v_call: TRBV5-1
d_call: TRBD1
cdr3_aa: ASSLTGGVNTEAF

v_call: TRBV14
d_call: TRBD2
cdr3_aa: ASSQGLTSESYEQY

v_call: TRBV15
d_call: TRBD2
cdr3_aa: ATSWSSLAVVTGELF

v_call: TRBV7-7
d_call: .
cdr3_aa: ASSLELLDEQF

v_call: TRBV19
d_call: .
cdr3_aa: ASSEFGRRSVVTIY

v_call: TRBV5-1
d_call: .
cdr3_aa: ASSLEVSYEQY

v_call: TRBV11-2
d_call: TRBD1
cdr3_aa: ASRLPGQGSYEQY

v_call: TRBV5-1
d_call: TRBD2
cdr3_aa: ASSPASGSFGEQF

v_call: TRBV12-5
d_call: TRBD1
cdr3_aa: ASGLFGQTGTDTEAF

v_call: TRBV7-2
d_call: TRBD2
cdr3_aa: ASSLKLAGGTDTQY

v_call: TRBV5-1
d_call: .
cdr3_aa: ASRLVEDTQY

v_call: TRBV6-1
d_call: TRBD2
cdr3_aa: ASSDRLAGLLDTQY

v_call: TRBV5-6
d_call: TRBD2
cdr3_aa: ASSLLADSTDTQY

v_call: TRBV6-5
d_call: TRBD2
cdr3_aa: ASRRSGTYNEQF

v_call: TRBV10-1
d_call: .
cdr3_aa: ASSDHPQETQY

v_call: TRBV21-1
d_call: .
cdr3_aa: ASSKGLAGECDEQF

v_call: TRBV7-9
d_call: TRBD2
cdr3_aa: ASSPSGGSTDTQY

v_call: TRBV6-1
d_call: TRBD1
cdr3_aa: ASSSGQASNQPQH

v_call: TRBV10-1
d_call: .
cdr3_aa: ASSESGGVNTEAF

v_call: TRBV19
d_call: TRBD2
cdr3_aa: ASSIVTSGEGEQF

v_call: TRBV19
d_call: TRBD2
cdr3_aa: ATTSGFTNEQF

v_call: TRBV29-1
d_call: .
cdr3_aa: SVDWDGSDYGYT

v_call: TRBV14
d_call: .
cdr3_aa: ASSLSLPTDEQY

v_call: TRBV7-2
d_call: .
cdr3_aa: ASSMSGGPYNEQF

v_call: TRBV5-1
d_call: .
cdr3_aa: ASSLSRDTEAF

v_call: TRBV19
d_call: .
cdr3_aa: ASSLDSTGFEKLF

v_call: TRBV7-9
d_call: .
cdr3_aa: ASSFANGYEQY

v_call: TRBV5-1
d_call: .
cdr3_aa: ASSFSGSYNSPLH

v_call: TRBV15
d_call: .
cdr3_aa: ATSRDRVAQPQH

v_call: TRBV6-5
d_call: .
cdr3_aa: ASTQGYGYT

v_call: TRBV7-9
d_call: TRBD1
cdr3_aa: ASSSNRGKSTNEKLF

v_call: TRBV16
d_call: .
cdr3_aa: ASSQSGGNTEAF

v_call: TRBV19
d_call: .
cdr3_aa: ASSPLALTDTQY

v_call: TRBV6-6
d_call: .
cdr3_aa: ASSFRDNTDTQY

v_call: TRBV2
d_call: TRBD2
cdr3_aa: ASSPGTSTGTQY

v_call: TRBV4-2
d_call: TRBD2
cdr3_aa: ASSQVERGSDTQY

v_call: TRBV11-2
d_call: .
cdr3_aa: ASSLKVADTEAF

v_call: TRBV12-5
d_call: TRBD1
cdr3_aa: ASGLAVRSGGSMNTEAF